These 29 T cell receptor beta chains originate from one sample sequenced in a study of identifying expanded T cells in peripheral blood (dated by TCRdb to between 2017 and 2020). The library was prepared using the immunoSEQ multiplex PCR assay. In TCRdb, the immuneACCESS table is reduced to in-frame sequences with V and J assigned. These tables do not hold every clone; where another copy was compared, an unresolved V gene accounts for under half, and the others remain unexplained. This sample is represented by about 100,000 clones; 88% of them were singletons. Clones ranked in the top ten supply 5.5% of the sample. Sequencing was performed on blood. The receptors shown here come from a person aged 18 to 75 in good health.

V gene TRBV2 combines with J gene TRBJ1-2; the D is unclear. Germline CDR1 is SNHLY and CDR2 is FYNNEI. This CDR3 has 17 residues. V gave up 5 bases and J gave up 4 bases, with 23 bases separating them. Here the CDR3 reads CASSFLPNYGRSYGYTF. Here the CDR3 DNA reads TGTGCCAGCAGTTTTCTCCCTAACTACGGACGGAGCTATGGCTACACCTTC.

The gene calls are TRBV6-5 and TRBJ2-7; 8 nucleotides match TRBD2. There are 15 residues in the CDR3. Germline trimming cut 4 bases from V and 7 bases from J; bases unmatched to any gene: 12. Germline V lookup: CDR1 MNHEY, CDR2 SVGAGI. CDR3 sequence (DNA): TGTGCCAGCAGTTCCTTAGGGACTAGGGGACTAGAGCAGTACTTC. It codes for CASSSLGTRGLEQYF.

The CDR3 region is CASSLGHPPYGYTF. The CDR3 DNA follows: TGTGCCAGCAGCTTGGGACACCCTCCCTATGGCTACACCTTC. The gene calls are TRBV5-6 and TRBJ1-2; unclear D gene. This CDR3 contains 14 residues. Between the trimmed V and J ends, which lost 0 bases and 4 bases, there was a span of 10 bases. Germline assignment: CDR1 SGHDT and CDR2 YYEEEE.

The V call is TRBV27, the J call TRBJ1-1; D gene uncertain. The CDR3 extends over 15 amino acids. Trimming took 0 bases from V and 5 from J, leaving 13 bases between them. Germline assignment: CDR1 MNHEY and CDR2 SMNVEV (reference sequence). CDR3 region: CASSLSGGRWTEAFF. CDR3 DNA sequence: TGTGCCAGCAGTTTATCAGGAGGGAGGTGGACTGAAGCTTTCTTT.

The J gene is TRBJ1-5, the V gene TRBV5-1, with a weak D call TRBD1 (5 bases). There are 14 residues in the CDR3. V dropped 0 bases and J dropped 6 bases, with 10 bases sitting between them. Germline-derived CDR1 and CDR2 are SGHRS and YFSETQ. In DNA form, the CDR3 reads TGCGCCAGCAGCTTGGCTGACAGAAGTCAGCCCCAGCATTTT. Its translation is CASSLADRSQPQHF.

V is TRBV2 and J is TRBJ2-7; D gene ambiguous. V was cut by 7 bases and J by 3 bases, with 10 bases left in between. Germline V CDR1 and CDR2: SNHLY, FYNNEI. The CDR3 length is 12 residues. CDR3 bases: TGTGCCAGCATCCTTACCGTCTACGAGCAGTACTTC. The encoded protein is CASILTVYEQYF.

The chain joins TRBV6-1 to TRBJ1-2; D gene ambiguous. The CDR3 spans 16 residues. Germline V gene data show CDR1 as MNHNS and CDR2 as SASEGT. V was clipped by 4 bases and J by 4 bases, with 19 bases between them. CDR3 loop: CASSADRTTRPYGYTF. The CDR3 DNA is TGTGCCAGCAGTGCCGATCGAACGACTAGACCCTATGGCTACACCTTC.

The rearrangement uses TRBV7-9 and TRBJ1-1; a weak D match, TRBD1 (5 bases). CDR3 length: 15 amino acids. Trimming stripped 3 bases from V and 5 bases from J, with 16 bases between. Per the germline V gene, CDR1 is SEHNR and CDR2 is FQNEAQ (reference sequence). The CDR3 reads CASSFQGLRTTEAFF. The CDR3 DNA follows: TGTGCCAGCAGCTTCCAGGGACTCCGAACGACTGAAGCTTTCTTT.

V is TRBV27 and J is TRBJ1-2, with a weak D call TRBD1 (5 bases). Trimming pared 5 bases from V and 2 bases from J, leaving 21 bases between. The CDR3 has 17 amino acids. Germline V gene lookup returns CDR1 MNHEY and CDR2 SMNVEV (reference sequence). The CDR3 DNA reads as TGTGCCAGCAGTCCCCGCTGGGACCAATTGGGGAACTATGGCTACACCTTC. Its translation: CASSPRWDQLGNYGYTF.

This chain connects TRBV10-3 to TRBJ2-5; TRBD1 agrees at 7 bases. This CDR3 spans 15 amino acids. CDR1 and CDR2 (germline): ENHRY, SYGVKD. V shed 6 bases and J 2 bases; nucleotides not matched to a gene: 9. Here the CDR3 DNA reads TGTGCCATCAGCCAGGACAGGAGCCGTCAAGAGACCCAGTACTTC. This translates into CAISQDRSRQETQYF.

This chain joins TRBV5-1 and TRBJ1-3; the D is unclear. V lost 0 bases and J 0 bases, leaving 7 bases between the germline ends. CDR3 length: 15 amino acids. CDR1 is SGHRS and CDR2 is YFSETQ in the germline V gene. CDR3 coding DNA: TGCGCCAGCAGCTTGGAGGTGGGCTCTGGAAACACCATATATTTT. Residues: CASSLEVGSGNTIYF. The full variable domain, with the rest looked up from reference TRBV5-1 and TRBJ1-3, is KAGVTQTPRYLIKTRGQQVTLSCSPISGHRSVSWYQQTPGQGLQFLFEYFSETQRNKGNFPGRFSGRQFSNSRSEMNVSTLELGDSALYLCASSLEVGSGNTIYFGEGSWLTVV.

The chain uses TRBV4-3 and TRBJ2-2, with D hard to call. Trimming shortened V by 0 bases and J by 4 bases, and 3 bases separated the two germline ends. The CDR3 is 13 residues long. Germline lookup yields CDR1 LGHNA and CDR2 YSLEER. CDR3 nucleotides: TGCGCCAGCAGCCAAGAGGTCACCGGGGAGCTGTTTTTT. Translated: CASSQEVTGELFF.

The rearrangement joins TRBV7-9 to TRBJ1-1, with 7 bases lining up with TRBD1. Losses at the gene ends were 8 bases for V and 0 bases for J; bases not matched to a gene: 0. The CDR3 contains 12 residues. Germline V gene sequence: CDR1 SEHNR, CDR2 FQNEAQ (reference sequence). The CDR3 coding sequence is TGTGCCAGCGACAGGGTGAACACTGAAGCTTTCTTT. This encodes CASDRVNTEAFF.

The genes are TRBV11-2 and TRBJ2-1; no clear D gene. V was clipped by 3 bases and J by 5 bases, with 11 bases between them. CDR1 and CDR2 (germline): SGHAT, FQNNGV. There are 14 residues in the CDR3. Written as DNA, the CDR3 is TGTGCCAGCAGCTTCGGTTGGAGAGACAATGAGCAGTTCTTC. It specifies CASSFGWRDNEQFF.

This sequence joins TRBV5-1 and TRBJ2-1; D unclear. The CDR3 is 14 amino acids. The V gene lost 0 bases and the J gene lost 4 bases, with 8 bases spanning the gap. Germline CDR1 is SGHRS and CDR2 is YFSETQ. The CDR3 DNA is TGCGCCAGCAGCTTGGTTGGCAGTTACAATGAGCAGTTCTTC. It specifies CASSLVGSYNEQFF.

This chain connects TRBV4-3 to TRBJ2-7; 9 bases align to TRBD2. CDR3 length: 16 amino acids. The germline gives CDR1 LGHNA, CDR2 YSLEER. V was clipped by 0 bases and J by 4 bases; unmatched bases: 7. The CDR3 DNA reads as TGCGCCAGCAGCCAAGAAGGGCTAGCGGGAAGGTACGAGCAGTACTTC. Amino acid sequence: CASSQEGLAGRYEQYF.

V gene TRBV11-2 combines with J gene TRBJ1-2; D may be TRBD1 (5 bases). Looked up from germline, CDR1 is SGHAT and CDR2 is FQNNGV. Trimming took off 0 bases at V and 4 bases at J, with 12 bases between the two ends. CDR3 length equals 15 residues. The CDR3 protein is CASSLDLGDLYGYTF. CDR3 DNA sequence: TGTGCCAGCAGCTTAGATCTAGGGGATCTCTATGGCTACACCTTC.

In this sample, this clone turned up a few times. The genes are TRBV29-1 and TRBJ1-5, with 9 bases lining up with TRBD1. The CDR3 is made up of 14 amino acids. Germline CDR1 reads SQVTM; CDR2 reads ANQGSEA. V lost 6 bases, J lost 2 bases, and 5 bases stayed unmatched. The CDR3 loop reads CSVRGQGGNQPQHF. The CDR3 DNA follows: TGCAGCGTGCGGGGACAGGGCGGCAATCAGCCCCAGCATTTT.

The chain uses TRBV6-6 and TRBJ2-5, with D perhaps TRBD2 (6 bases). The germline CDR1 and CDR2 sequences are MNHNY and SVGAGI (reference sequence). The CDR3 totals 14 residues. Trimming cost V 6 bases and J 4 bases, with 15 bases left between them. The DNA of the CDR3 is TGTGCCAGCAGCTCCCCGGAGGGGAGAGAGACCCAGTACTTC. Protein product: CASSSPEGRETQYF.

This chain links TRBV9 with TRBJ1-3; D is undetermined. V shed 0 bases and J shed 1 base, with 14 bases lying between them. The CDR3 is made up of 17 amino acids. Germline V CDR1 and CDR2: SGDLS, YYNGEE. The CDR3 coding sequence is TGTGCCAGCAGCGTAGATGGGCACCTCCGATCTGGAAACACCATATATTTT. Amino acids: CASSVDGHLRSGNTIYF.

The chain recombines TRBV29-1 with TRBJ2-1; D possibly corresponds to TRBD2 (7 bases). CDR1 and CDR2 (germline): SQVTM, ANQGSEA. This CDR3 contains 16 residues. The V end lost 7 bases, the J end lost 0 bases, and 19 bases lay between the germline ends. CDR3 loop: CSAGLGGGSSYNEQFF. In nucleotides, the CDR3 is TGCAGCGCTGGGTTAGGGGGGGGAAGCTCCTACAATGAGCAGTTCTTC.

V gene TRBV11-2 combines with J gene TRBJ1-2; 7 bases fit TRBD1. Germline lookup yields CDR1 SGHAT and CDR2 FQNNGV. V dropped 3 bases and J dropped 5; count of bases not matched to a gene: 9. This CDR3 region has 15 residues. The CDR3 bases are TGTGCCAGCAGCTTCCCAGGGGGGACAGTATATGGCTACACCTTC. It encodes CASSFPGGTVYGYTF. Based on the CDR3 plus reference TRBV11-2 and TRBJ1-2, the full variable domain is EAGVAQSPRYKIIEKRQSVAFWCNPISGHATLYWYQQILGQGPKLLIQFQNNGVVDDSQLPKDRFSAERLKGVDSTLKIQPAKLEDSAVYLCASSFPGGTVYGYTFGSGTRLTVV.

Here the CDR3 DNA reads TGTGCCAGCAGTTACGGGGGGTCTTTCTACGAGCAGTACTTC. It codes for CASSYGGSFYEQYF. The chain has TRBV6-6 and TRBJ2-7; D is perhaps TRBD2 (6 bases). V lost 2 bases and J lost 3, with 11 bases in between. This CDR3 is built from 14 residues. In germline, CDR1 is MNHNY, CDR2 SVGAGI (reference sequence).

The rearrangement links TRBV27 to TRBJ2-7; D remains unclear. The germline V and J ends were trimmed by 7 bases and 8 bases, with 18 bases remaining between them. Per the germline V gene, CDR1 is MNHEY and CDR2 is SMNVEV (reference sequence). CDR3 length equals 13 residues. The CDR3 spells CASNIGPLGKQYF. The CDR3 DNA is TGTGCCAGCAATATCGGACCGCTCGGCAAGCAGTACTTC.

The rearrangement links TRBV5-1 to TRBJ2-1; TRBD1 agrees at 9 bases. J gave up 6 bases and V 0 bases, and 4 bases lay outside the gene matches. The CDR3 is 15 residues long. CDR1 is SGHRS and CDR2 is YFSETQ in the germline V gene. CDR3: CASSLGGQGSNEQFF. DNA for the CDR3: TGCGCCAGCAGCTTGGGAGGACAGGGGAGCAATGAGCAGTTCTTC.

This rearrangement joins TRBV29-1 to TRBJ1-2; perhaps TRBD1 as D (6 bases). Trimming removed 4 bases at V and 3 bases at J, with 12 bases between. The V gene's germline CDR1 is SQVTM and CDR2 ANQGSEA. The CDR3 is 13 residues long. In nucleotides, the CDR3 is TGCAGCGTTGCGACAGGAGAGGACTATGGCTACACCTTC. Translating gives CSVATGEDYGYTF.

The chain is built from TRBV6-6 and TRBJ1-6; D not resolved. Trimming shortened V by 8 bases and J by 6 bases, and 8 bases separated the two germline ends. The germline V gene encodes CDR1 MNHNY and CDR2 SVGAGI (reference sequence). CDR3 size: 12 residues. CDR3: CASSDTNSPLHF. The CDR3 DNA sequence: TGTGCCAGCTCGGATACTAATTCACCCCTCCACTTT.

This chain connects TRBV5-1 to TRBJ1-5; the D is unclear. The CDR3 has 13 residues. V shed 0 bases and J shed 5 bases, with 6 bases lying between them. Germline CDR1 reads SGHRS; CDR2 reads YFSETQ. The CDR3 DNA reads TGCGCCAGCAGCTTGGACAGTTATCAGCCCCAGCATTTT. Protein sequence: CASSLDSYQPQHF.

The rearrangement joins TRBV29-1 to TRBJ2-1; D remains ambiguous. V was trimmed by 0 bases and J by 8 bases, leaving 8 bases between them. This CDR3 has 12 amino acids. Germline CDR1 is SQVTM and CDR2 is ANQGSEA. The CDR3 DNA reads as TGCAGCGTTGAAGATTTTGGCGATGAGCAGTTCTTC. It translates to CSVEDFGDEQFF.